The rows below give T cell receptor beta chains drawn from one sample of a study of cytomegalovirus exposure and HLA in healthy donors. Here immunoSEQ multiplex PCR was the method, and the copy in TCRdb shows in-frame clones only, minus some. This table has some 130,000 clones, 8.9% appearing once. The sequencing input was PBMCs. Every receptor here comes from a middle-aged woman in good health and CMV-seropositive. Both conserved end residues are part of each CDR3. Each record gives: D gene, V gene, J gene, clone size, CDR3 DNA, CDR3 protein. The D gene is left open where the match is weak. The size entry is marked missing in some rows and otherwise reads once, few, many or a size class.

d_call: TRBD1
v_call: TRBV14
j_call: TRBJ2-1
clone_size: few
cdr3_nt: TGTGCCAGCAGCCAAGATATGGTTATGAGGGACAGGGCTTACAATGAGCAGTTCTTC
cdr3_aa: CASSQDMVMRDRAYNEQFF

d_call: TRBD2
v_call: TRBV7-9
j_call: TRBJ2-3
clone_size: few
cdr3_nt: TGTGCCAGCAGCCCAAGGACTAGCGGGGTCATGTACCTCACAGATACGCAGTATTTT
cdr3_aa: CASSPRTSGVMYLTDTQYF

d_call: TRBD1
v_call: TRBV5-4
j_call: TRBJ2-1
clone_size: .
cdr3_nt: TGTGCCAGCAGCTTCCCTGGGACAGGGGGCCGTGGTGAGCAGTTCTTC
cdr3_aa: CASSFPGTGGRGEQFF

d_call: .
v_call: TRBV6-5
j_call: TRBJ1-5
clone_size: .
cdr3_nt: TGTGCCAGCAGTTATGACAGTAATCAGCCCCAGCATTTT
cdr3_aa: CASSYDSNQPQHF

d_call: TRBD1
v_call: TRBV12-5
j_call: TRBJ2-5
clone_size: .
cdr3_nt: TGTGCTAGTGGCCGAGGGACAGTTAAAGAGACCCAGTACTTC
cdr3_aa: CASGRGTVKETQYF

d_call: .
v_call: TRBV27
j_call: TRBJ1-1
clone_size: .
cdr3_nt: TGTGCCAGCAGTTGGGCACCTCATGGGCCCACTGAAGCTTTCTTT
cdr3_aa: CASSWAPHGPTEAFF

d_call: TRBD2
v_call: TRBV4-1
j_call: TRBJ2-5
clone_size: few
cdr3_nt: TGCGCCAGCAGCCAAGATCTAGCGGGGCCAGAGACCCAGTACTTC
cdr3_aa: CASSQDLAGPETQYF

d_call: TRBD1
v_call: TRBV11-2
j_call: TRBJ1-3
clone_size: few
cdr3_nt: TGTGCCAGCAGCTTAACGCAGGGGGCGTTCAACACCATATATTTT
cdr3_aa: CASSLTQGAFNTIYF

d_call: TRBD2
v_call: TRBV7-2
j_call: TRBJ2-7
clone_size: .
cdr3_nt: TGTGCCAGCAGCTCAGGACTAGAGAACGCCCACGAGCAGTACTTC
cdr3_aa: CASSSGLENAHEQYF

d_call: TRBD1
v_call: TRBV7-9
j_call: TRBJ1-1
clone_size: few
cdr3_nt: TGTGCCAGCAGCTCCCGGACAGGGGGCGGGAACACTGAAGCTTTCTTT
cdr3_aa: CASSSRTGGGNTEAFF

d_call: .
v_call: TRBV6-5
j_call: TRBJ2-3
clone_size: few
cdr3_nt: TGTGCCAGCAGTTCCACACAGGCTCCCACAGATACGCAGTATTTT
cdr3_aa: CASSSTQAPTDTQYF

d_call: .
v_call: TRBV7-9
j_call: TRBJ2-6
clone_size: few
cdr3_nt: TGTGCCGCGCCCGGGGTGTCAGGGGCCAACGTCCTGACTTTC
cdr3_aa: CAAPGVSGANVLTF

d_call: TRBD1
v_call: TRBV15
j_call: TRBJ1-5
clone_size: few
cdr3_nt: TGTGCCACCAGCAGAGGGGACAGGGGCAGCAATCAGCCCCAGCATTTT
cdr3_aa: CATSRGDRGSNQPQHF

d_call: .
v_call: TRBV10-3
j_call: TRBJ1-1
clone_size: few
cdr3_nt: TGTGCCATAGTTGCCGACTACAGCACTGAAGCTTTCTTT
cdr3_aa: CAIVADYSTEAFF

d_call: TRBD1
v_call: TRBV2
j_call: TRBJ1-1
clone_size: few
cdr3_nt: TGTGCCAGCAGTTTACCGGGACAGTTGAACACTGAAGCTTTCTTT
cdr3_aa: CASSLPGQLNTEAFF

d_call: TRBD1
v_call: TRBV7-2
j_call: TRBJ1-5
clone_size: few
cdr3_nt: TGTGCCAGCAGCTCCCCGGTAGGGACAGGGTTCAATCAGCCCCAGCATTTT
cdr3_aa: CASSSPVGTGFNQPQHF

d_call: .
v_call: TRBV5-6
j_call: TRBJ1-4
clone_size: few
cdr3_nt: TGTGCCAGCAGCTGGGGCCTAGAAGGTGAAAAACTGTTTTTT
cdr3_aa: CASSWGLEGEKLFF

d_call: .
v_call: TRBV18
j_call: TRBJ2-3
clone_size: .
cdr3_nt: TGTGCCAGCTCACTCAGAGGGGCGGGATCAGATACGCAGTATTTT
cdr3_aa: CASSLRGAGSDTQYF

d_call: TRBD1
v_call: TRBV7-8
j_call: TRBJ1-4
clone_size: .
cdr3_nt: TGTGCCAGCAGCTCCGATACAGGGGCACATAATGAAAAACTGTTTTTT
cdr3_aa: CASSSDTGAHNEKLFF

d_call: .
v_call: TRBV29-1
j_call: TRBJ2-3
clone_size: .
cdr3_nt: TGCAGCGTTGAAGACCCCGGGGCAGATACGCAGTATTTT
cdr3_aa: CSVEDPGADTQYF

d_call: .
v_call: TRBV6-1
j_call: TRBJ2-7
clone_size: .
cdr3_nt: TGTGCCAGCAGTGGAAATGGCCCCTACGAGCAGTACTTC
cdr3_aa: CASSGNGPYEQYF

d_call: .
v_call: TRBV6-5
j_call: TRBJ1-5
clone_size: few
cdr3_nt: TGTGCCAGCAGATCCGGGACACCGAGCGATCAGCCCCAGCATTTT
cdr3_aa: CASRSGTPSDQPQHF

d_call: TRBD2
v_call: TRBV5-4
j_call: TRBJ2-7
clone_size: few
cdr3_nt: TGTGCCAGCAGCTTCCCGACTAGCCCCGAGCAGTACTTC
cdr3_aa: CASSFPTSPEQYF

d_call: .
v_call: TRBV5-4
j_call: TRBJ2-3
clone_size: .
cdr3_nt: TGTGCCAGCCAGGGGGGCCTCACAGATACGCAGTATTTT
cdr3_aa: CASQGGLTDTQYF

d_call: TRBD1
v_call: TRBV5-4
j_call: TRBJ1-1
clone_size: few
cdr3_nt: TGTGCCAGCAACGAGGACAGGGTGAACACTGAAGCTTTCTTT
cdr3_aa: CASNEDRVNTEAFF

d_call: TRBD1
v_call: TRBV5-5
j_call: TRBJ2-7
clone_size: many
cdr3_nt: TGTGCCAGCAGCTTGCTGGGACAGGTATCCTACGAGCAGTACTTC
cdr3_aa: CASSLLGQVSYEQYF

d_call: .
v_call: TRBV5-6
j_call: TRBJ2-5
clone_size: few
cdr3_nt: TGTGCCAGCAGCTTCCGGGATGGGGAGGAGACCCAGTACTTC
cdr3_aa: CASSFRDGEETQYF

d_call: TRBD2
v_call: TRBV11-3
j_call: TRBJ2-1
clone_size: few
cdr3_nt: TGTGCCAGCAGCTTAGGTACGGGGGGGGGCTCCTACAATGAGCAGTTCTTC
cdr3_aa: CASSLGTGGGSYNEQFF

d_call: TRBD1
v_call: TRBV19
j_call: TRBJ1-6
clone_size: many
cdr3_nt: TGTGCCAGCCGGGACAGGGTCCTGGGTTCACCCCTCCACTTT
cdr3_aa: CASRDRVLGSPLHF

d_call: TRBD2
v_call: TRBV27
j_call: TRBJ2-2
clone_size: .
cdr3_nt: TGTGCCAGCAGCCCCAACGAGGGGAGGGACACCGGGGAGCTGTTTTTT
cdr3_aa: CASSPNEGRDTGELFF

d_call: TRBD1
v_call: TRBV11-2
j_call: TRBJ2-2
clone_size: few
cdr3_nt: TGTGCCAGCAGCCAACAGGGGTCGGTCTTCGGGGAGCTGTTTTTT
cdr3_aa: CASSQQGSVFGELFF

d_call: TRBD2
v_call: TRBV5-1
j_call: TRBJ2-5
clone_size: few
cdr3_nt: TGCGCCAGCAGCCTAACCGGGACTAGCGAAGAGACCCAGTACTTC
cdr3_aa: CASSLTGTSEETQYF

d_call: TRBD2
v_call: TRBV13
j_call: TRBJ2-1
clone_size: .
cdr3_nt: TGTGCCAGCACAGCGGGGCTTTACAATGAGCAGTTCTTC
cdr3_aa: CASTAGLYNEQFF

d_call: TRBD1
v_call: TRBV5-1
j_call: TRBJ1-1
clone_size: many
cdr3_nt: TGCGCCAGCAGCTTGGGGCAGGGGGAAGAGGCTTTCTTT
cdr3_aa: CASSLGQGEEAFF

d_call: TRBD2
v_call: TRBV6-1
j_call: TRBJ2-1
clone_size: few
cdr3_nt: TGTGCCAGCAGTGCCCTAGCGGGCAAAGGCAATGAGCAGTTCTTC
cdr3_aa: CASSALAGKGNEQFF

d_call: .
v_call: TRBV5-6
j_call: TRBJ1-1
clone_size: .
cdr3_nt: TGTGCCAGCAGCCCGCGGATTCTCATTTTGAACACTGAAGCTTTCTTT
cdr3_aa: CASSPRILILNTEAFF

d_call: .
v_call: TRBV6-5
j_call: TRBJ2-7
clone_size: .
cdr3_nt: TGTGCCAGCAGTTTGAAAGGGGGCTACGAGCAGTACTTC
cdr3_aa: CASSLKGGYEQYF

d_call: .
v_call: TRBV10-2
j_call: TRBJ2-2
clone_size: few
cdr3_nt: TGCGCCAGCAGTGATTTGGGGCTTGGGGAGCTGTTTTTT
cdr3_aa: CASSDLGLGELFF

d_call: .
v_call: TRBV9
j_call: TRBJ1-1
clone_size: few
cdr3_nt: TGTGCCAGCAGCGTACAGGGGAGCAACACTGAAGCTTTCTTT
cdr3_aa: CASSVQGSNTEAFF

d_call: TRBD1
v_call: TRBV10-2
j_call: TRBJ2-7
clone_size: .
cdr3_nt: TGCGCCACTCTACAGGGGGCCTACGAGCAGTACTTC
cdr3_aa: CATLQGAYEQYF

d_call: TRBD1
v_call: TRBV7-9
j_call: TRBJ1-5
clone_size: .
cdr3_nt: TGTGCCAGCAGCTTGGGGACAGGGGGCGGCAATCAGCCCCAGCATTTT
cdr3_aa: CASSLGTGGGNQPQHF

d_call: .
v_call: TRBV29-1
j_call: TRBJ1-3
clone_size: few
cdr3_nt: TGCAGCGTTGCTCGGGAGGGGACGGGAAACACCATATATTTT
cdr3_aa: CSVAREGTGNTIYF

d_call: TRBD2
v_call: TRBV10-3
j_call: TRBJ2-3
clone_size: few
cdr3_nt: TGTGCCATCAGCCCACTAGCGGGGGGACTACAGAATACGCAGTATTTT
cdr3_aa: CAISPLAGGLQNTQYF